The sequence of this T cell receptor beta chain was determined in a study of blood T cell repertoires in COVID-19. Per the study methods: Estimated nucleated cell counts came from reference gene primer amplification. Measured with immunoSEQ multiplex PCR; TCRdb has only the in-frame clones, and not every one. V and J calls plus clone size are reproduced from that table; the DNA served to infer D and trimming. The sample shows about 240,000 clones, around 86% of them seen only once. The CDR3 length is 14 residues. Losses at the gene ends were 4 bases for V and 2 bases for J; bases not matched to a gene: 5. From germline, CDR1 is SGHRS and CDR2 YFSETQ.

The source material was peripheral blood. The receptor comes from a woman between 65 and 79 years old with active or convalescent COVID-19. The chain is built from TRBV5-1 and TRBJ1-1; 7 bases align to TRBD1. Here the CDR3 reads CASSPRQGNTEAFF. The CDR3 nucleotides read TGCGCCAGCAGCCCCAGACAGGGTAACACTGAAGCTTTCTTT. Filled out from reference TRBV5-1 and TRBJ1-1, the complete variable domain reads KAGVTQTPRYLIKTRGQQVTLSCSPISGHRSVSWYQQTPGQGLQFLFEYFSETQRNKGNFPGRFSGRQFSNSRSEMNVSTLELGDSALYLCASSPRQGNTEAFFGQGTRLTVV.